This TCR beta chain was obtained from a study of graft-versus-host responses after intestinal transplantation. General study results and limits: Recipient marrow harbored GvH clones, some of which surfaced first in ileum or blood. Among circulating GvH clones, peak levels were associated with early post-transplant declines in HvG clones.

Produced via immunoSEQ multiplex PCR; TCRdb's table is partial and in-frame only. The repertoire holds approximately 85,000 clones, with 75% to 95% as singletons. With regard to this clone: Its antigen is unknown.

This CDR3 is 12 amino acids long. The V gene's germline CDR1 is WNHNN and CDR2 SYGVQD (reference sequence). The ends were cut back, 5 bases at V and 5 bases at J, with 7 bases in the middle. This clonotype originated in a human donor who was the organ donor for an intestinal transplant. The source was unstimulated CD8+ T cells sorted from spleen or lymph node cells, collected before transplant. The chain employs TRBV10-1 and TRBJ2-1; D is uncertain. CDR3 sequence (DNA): TGCGCCAGCAGTTGGGCAGACAATGAGCAGTTCTTC. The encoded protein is CASSWADNEQFF.